This record looks at one T cell receptor beta chain sequence and its context. The data were obtained in a study of blood T cell repertoires in COVID-19. Study summary: The study drew acute and convalescent COVID-19 samples from the United States, Italy and Spain. T cells, B-cell-depleted T cells, or PBMCs supplied cDNA or gDNA.

Trimming at V came to 4 bases and at J to 8 bases, leaving 13 bases not matched to a gene. The CDR3 is 16 amino acids. Germline lookup yields CDR1 MNHNS and CDR2 SASEGT. The authors' processing: Amplification with reference gene primers provided the estimates of nucleated cell counts. The data were produced by immunoSEQ multiplex PCR, yet TCRdb's version contains in-frame clones alone and is incomplete. Clonal size and the V and J genes are those of that table, whereas D and trimming came from the DNA. The repertoire holds some 180,000 clones, with more than 70% as singletons. The chain links TRBV6-1 to TRBJ2-1; TRBD2 agrees at 8 bases. This clonotype was obtained from a man between 35 and 55 years old who had recovered from COVID-19. Sequenced input: PBMCs or T cells enriched from blood (not recorded which). The CDR3, as DNA: TGTGCCAGCAGTGCCCGGGGGGGGGCTAGCCAGGATGAGCAGTTCTTC. Translating gives CASSARGGASQDEQFF.